These 21 T cell receptor beta chains share one sample of origin, sequenced in a study of control samples from healthy donors and cancer patients (dated by TCRdb to the early 2020s). The library was generated by the immunoSEQ multiplex PCR assay. The table was pulled from immuneACCESS by TCRdb, which kept in-frame rearrangements only. Such tables lose some clones; where checked, under half of the loss comes from unresolved V genes, and the rest has no known cause. In all, the sample holds approximately 27,000 clones, and roughly 85% of those were seen once. The ten largest clonotypes hold less than 8% of the sample. Sequenced input: PBMCs. These receptors came from a woman aged 55 to 70 with head and neck cancer.

The rearrangement uses TRBV12-3 or TRBV12-4 and TRBJ1-1, with no clear D. The CDR3 runs to 11 residues. V was clipped by 1 base and J by 6 bases, with 3 bases between them. The CDR3 loop is CASSLVSEAFF. CDR3 bases: TGTGCCAGCAGTTTAGTTTCTGAAGCTTTCTTT.

This clone is labeled as medium-sized. Different DNA sequences within this sample yield the same CDR3. This chain joins TRBV9 and TRBJ2-7; 8 nucleotides match TRBD1. V dropped 3 bases and J dropped 2; count of bases not matched to a gene: 4. Germline CDR1 SGDLS, CDR2 YYNGEE. This CDR3 comprises 14 residues. In DNA, the CDR3 is TGTGCCAGCAGCGCAACAGGGGGGCCCTACGAGCAGTACTTC. Encoded protein: CASSATGGPYEQYF.

This clone has only one observation. This CDR3 is CASSEALPGAGANEQFF. The CDR3 DNA is TGTGCCAGCAGTGAAGCGCTTCCGGGTGCAGGGGCCAATGAGCAGTTCTTC. This chain joins TRBV2 and TRBJ2-1; maybe TRBD1 (6 bases). The CDR3 has 17 residues. Trimming removed 0 bases from V and 6 bases from J, with 18 bases in between. Germline assignment: CDR1 SNHLY and CDR2 FYNNEI.

The V call is TRBV12-3 or TRBV12-4, the J call TRBJ2-3; D is ambiguous. This CDR3 has 11 amino acids. Deletions cut 8 bases from V and 3 bases from J, with 6 bases between. In DNA, the CDR3 is TGTGCCAGCCTGGGGACAGATACGCAGTATTTT. It translates to CASLGTDTQYF.

V gene TRBV2 combines with J gene TRBJ1-4; perhaps TRBD1 as D (5 bases). The CDR3 extends over 14 amino acids. V was pared by 5 bases and J by 5 bases, with 12 bases between. Germline V lookup: CDR1 SNHLY, CDR2 FYNNEI. The CDR3, as DNA: TGTGCCAGCAGTCCTGGGGGGTTGAATGAAAAACTGTTTTTT. Translated, it gives CASSPGGLNEKLFF. The whole variable domain, filled in from reference TRBV2 and TRBJ1-4, reads EPEVTQTPSHQVTQMGQEVILRCVPISNHLYFYWYRQILGQKVEFLVSFYNNEISEKSEIFDDQFSVERPDGSNFTLKIRSTKLEDSAMYFCASSPGGLNEKLFFGSGTQLSVL.

The rearrangement uses TRBV11-2 and TRBJ2-1, with D hard to call. Germline V gene lookup returns CDR1 SGHAT and CDR2 FQNNGV. This CDR3 comprises 18 residues. V was clipped by 1 base and J by 1 base, with 17 bases between them. The CDR3 DNA follows: TGTGCCAGCAGCTTAGTCTTGTCGGACGCCGGTTCCTACAATGAGCAGTTCTTC. Its translation is CASSLVLSDAGSYNEQFF.

Concerning this clone: A junction boundary mismatches the germline segment, possibly from a read error. This chain joins TRBV7-7 and TRBJ2-3; 8 bases align to TRBD2. Germline values: CDR1 SSHAT, CDR2 FNYEAQ (reference sequence). There are 15 residues in the CDR3. The DNA for the CDR3 is TGTGCTAGCAGCTTAGGGGGACTAGACACAGATACGCAGTATTTT. It yields the protein CASSLGGLDTDTQYF.

The CDR3 sequence is CAISEIRPDYYGYTF. DNA of the CDR3: TGTGCCATCAGCGAAATTCGACCCGACTACTATGGCTACACCTTC. The chain recombines TRBV10-3 with TRBJ1-2; D unresolved. CDR1 ENHRY and CDR2 SYGVKD come from the germline V gene. V was cut by 6 bases and J by 3 bases, with 17 bases left in between. This CDR3 contains 15 residues.

This clone was seen just once. The chain uses TRBV3-1 (or the pseudogene TRBV3-2) and TRBJ1-4; 7 bases are shared with TRBD1. The ends lost 10 bases at V and 7 bases at J; junction bases unmatched: 15. The CDR3 contains 15 residues. From germline, CDR1 is LGHDT and CDR2 YNNKEL (reference sequence). This chain's CDR3 is CATGGGGSFSEKLFF. CDR3 DNA: TGTGCCACGGGAGGAGGGGGCTCGTTTAGTGAAAAACTGTTTTTT.

V usage is TRBV6-6 and J usage is TRBJ2-7; TRBD1 matches 8 bases. J lost 5 bases, V lost 5 bases, and 11 bases had no gene match. The CDR3 contains 15 residues. Germline CDR1 MNHNY, CDR2 SVGAGI (reference sequence). The DNA of the CDR3 is TGTGCCAGCAGTAGTCCCCAGGGGGCGAAAAACGAGCAGTACTTC. Translated: CASSSPQGAKNEQYF.

This clone was detected once. This sequence joins TRBV5-1 and TRBJ2-3, with D maybe TRBD1 (6 bases). There are 14 residues in the CDR3. V was pared by 4 bases and J by 4 bases, with 13 bases between. Germline CDR1 SGHRS, CDR2 YFSETQ. CDR3 region: CASSPQTGPDTQYF. CDR3 bases: TGCGCCAGCAGCCCACAAACAGGGCCAGATACGCAGTATTTT. The complete variable domain, with remaining parts taken from reference TRBV5-1 and TRBJ2-3, reads KAGVTQTPRYLIKTRGQQVTLSCSPISGHRSVSWYQQTPGQGLQFLFEYFSETQRNKGNFPGRFSGRQFSNSRSEMNVSTLELGDSALYLCASSPQTGPDTQYFGPGTRLTVL.

The chain recombines TRBV12-5 with TRBJ2-2, with 8 bases matching TRBD1. Trimming at V came to 6 bases and at J to 6 bases, leaving 9 bases not matched to a gene. This CDR3 contains 15 residues. Germline CDR1 is LGHNT and CDR2 is FRNRAP. CDR3 loop: CASGSGTTGAGELFF. Written as DNA, the CDR3 is TGTGCTAGTGGGTCCGGCACGACAGGGGCCGGGGAGCTGTTTTTT.

V gene TRBV7-2 combines with J gene TRBJ2-5, with D possibly called TRBD1 or TRBD2 (6 bases each). Between the trimmed V and J ends, which lost 3 bases and 5 bases, there was a span of 16 bases. The CDR3 has 15 amino acids. The germline V gene has CDR1 SGHTA and CDR2 FQGNSA. CDR3 nucleotide sequence: TGTGCCAGCAGCTTGTGGGGGGCGGGCGGGGAGACCCAGTACTTC. As protein: CASSLWGAGGETQYF.

The chain has TRBV15 and TRBJ2-6; 11 bases agree with TRBD1. The CDR3 loop spans 19 amino acids. The ends lost 1 base at V and 0 bases at J; junction bases unmatched: 5. Germline V gives CDR1 LNHNV, CDR2 YYDKDF (reference sequence). The CDR3 DNA reads as TGTGCCACCAGCAGAGCCGGACAGGGGGCCACCTCTGGGGCCAACGTCCTGACTTTC. It translates to CATSRAGQGATSGANVLTF.

This chain connects TRBV28 to TRBJ2-2; D might be TRBD1 or TRBD2, each matching 6 bases. Germline assignment: CDR1 MDHEN and CDR2 SYDVKM. V was cut by 2 bases and J by 4 bases, with 11 bases left in between. There are 15 residues in the CDR3. CDR3 residues: CASSLPGGSTGELFF. Here the CDR3 DNA reads TGTGCCAGCAGTTTACCCGGGGGCAGCACCGGGGAGCTGTTTTTT.

This clone was observed a few times. This sequence joins TRBV4-3 and TRBJ2-6, with D hard to call. Germline V gene data show CDR1 as LGHNA and CDR2 as YSLEER. V shed 4 bases and J shed 0 bases, with 7 bases lying between them. This CDR3 has 15 amino acids. CDR3 in DNA: TGCGCCAGCAGCCTCGATGGCTCTGGGGCCAACGTCCTGACTTTC. It encodes CASSLDGSGANVLTF.

The chain is built from TRBV9 and TRBJ2-5, with D perhaps matching TRBD1 (6 bases). The germline V gene has CDR1 SGDLS and CDR2 YYNGEE. V dropped 1 base and J dropped 5 bases, with 9 bases sitting between them. This CDR3 is 13 amino acids long. The CDR3 here is CASSVRGGETQYF. The CDR3 nucleotides are TGTGCCAGCAGCGTACGAGGGGGTGAGACCCAGTACTTC.

The V and J genes are TRBV4-2 and TRBJ2-1; TRBD2 matches at 10 bases. The length of the CDR3 is 17 residues. The V gene's germline CDR1 is LGHNA and CDR2 YNFKEQ. V was pared by 0 bases and J by 4 bases, with 6 bases of the junction left unmatched. The CDR3 sequence is CASSQDRSGGAYNEQFF. CDR3 coding DNA: TGTGCCAGCAGCCAAGATAGGAGCGGGGGGGCATACAATGAGCAGTTCTTC.

This sequence joins TRBV7-2 and TRBJ2-7, with 13 bases lining up with TRBD2. The CDR3 consists of 15 residues. Germline CDR1 is SGHTA and CDR2 is FQGNSA. Trimming removed 1 base from V and 12 bases from J; junction bases left unmatched: 9. The CDR3 DNA follows: TGTGCCAGCAGCTTAGATCCCGGACTAGCGGGAGTTGTGTACTTC. It encodes CASSLDPGLAGVVYF. Full variable domain (outside the CDR3, taken from reference TRBV7-2 and TRBJ2-7): GAGVSQSPSNKVTEKGKDVELRCDPISGHTALYWYRQSLGQGLEFLIYFQGNSAPDKSGLPSDRFSAERTGGSVSTLTIQRTQQEDSAVYLCASSLDPGLAGVVYFGPGTRLTVT.

The chain employs TRBV28 and TRBJ1-1; D uncertain. The CDR3 spans 15 residues. Trimming removed 4 bases from V and 9 bases from J, with 21 bases in between. CDR1 is MDHEN and CDR2 is SYDVKM in the germline V gene. The CDR3 region is CASSSRQSFSQKAFF. The CDR3 DNA is TGTGCCAGCAGTTCCCGACAATCGTTCTCCCAAAAAGCTTTCTTT.

J is TRBJ2-1 and V is TRBV6-2 or TRBV6-3; either TRBD1 or TRBD2 may supply D (5 bases each). This CDR3 region has 14 residues. Germline lookup yields CDR1 MNHEY and CDR2 SVGEGT. The V end lost 6 bases, the J end lost 2 bases, and 11 bases lay between the germline ends. CDR3: CASSSGTPYNEQFF. In nucleotides, the CDR3 is TGTGCCAGCAGCTCCGGGACGCCCTACAATGAGCAGTTCTTC.